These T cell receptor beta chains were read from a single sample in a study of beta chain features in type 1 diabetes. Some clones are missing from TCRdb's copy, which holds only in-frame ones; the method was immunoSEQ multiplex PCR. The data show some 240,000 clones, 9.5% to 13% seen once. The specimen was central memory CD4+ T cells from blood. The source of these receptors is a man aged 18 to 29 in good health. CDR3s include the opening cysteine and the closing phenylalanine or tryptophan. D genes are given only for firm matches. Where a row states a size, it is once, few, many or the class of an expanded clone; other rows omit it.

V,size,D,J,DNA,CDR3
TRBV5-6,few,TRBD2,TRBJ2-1,TGTGCCAGCAGCTTGGTCCCAACGGGAGGGCCGTTAGAGCAGTTCTTC,CASSLVPTGGPLEQFF
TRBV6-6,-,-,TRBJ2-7,TGTGCCAGCAGTTACTCGGGGGACACCAACTCCTACGAGCAGTACTTC,CASSYSGDTNSYEQYF
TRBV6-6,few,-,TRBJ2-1,TGTGCCAGCAGCTCTACTGGGCGGAATGAGCAGTTCTTC,CASSSTGRNEQFF
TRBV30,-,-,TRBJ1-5,TGTGCCTGGACCCCGGGGGGCGCGAGCAATCAGCCCCAGCATTTT,CAWTPGGASNQPQHF
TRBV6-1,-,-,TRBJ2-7,TGTGCCAGCAGTAATCCGGGACGGATCGAGCAGTACTTC,CASSNPGRIEQYF
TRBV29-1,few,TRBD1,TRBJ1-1,TGCAGCGCCAAGACAGGGATGAACACTGAAGCTTTCTTT,CSAKTGMNTEAFF
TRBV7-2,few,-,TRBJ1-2,TGTGCCAGCAGCCCGTATTCAAGGAGCTATGGCTACACCTTC,CASSPYSRSYGYTF
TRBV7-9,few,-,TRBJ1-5,TGTGCCAGCAGCTTACTGGGGGCTCAGCATTTT,CASSLLGAQHF
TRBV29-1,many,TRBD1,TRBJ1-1,TGCAGCGTGCTAGGGACAGGGAACACTGAAGCTTTCTTT,CSVLGTGNTEAFF
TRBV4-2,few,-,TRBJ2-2,TGTGCCAGCAGCCAGGCCAGGACGACGAACACCGGGGAGCTGTTTTTT,CASSQARTTNTGELFF
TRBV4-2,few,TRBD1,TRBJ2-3,TGTGCCAGCAGCCAAGACGGACAGGTCAGGGATACGCAGTATTTT,CASSQDGQVRDTQYF
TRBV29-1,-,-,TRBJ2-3,TGCAGCGTGGAGGGACCCTTCGACGATACGCAGTATTTT,CSVEGPFDDTQYF
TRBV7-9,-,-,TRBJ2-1,TGTGCCAGCAGCTTAGCGGGGGATTACAATGAGCAGTTCTTC,CASSLAGDYNEQFF
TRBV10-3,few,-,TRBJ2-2,TGTGCCATCACCTTGGAAGAGGGCGGGGAGCTGTTTTTT,CAITLEEGGELFF
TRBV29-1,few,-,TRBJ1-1,TGCAGCTGCCTAATCCCCCGAGGAGGGAACACTGAAGCTTTCTTT,CSCLIPRGGNTEAFF
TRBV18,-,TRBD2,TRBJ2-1,TGTGCCAGCTCACCATCCCTAGCGGGAGTCAATGAGCAGTTCTTC,CASSPSLAGVNEQFF
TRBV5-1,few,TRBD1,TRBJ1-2,TGCGCCAGCAGCAGCACCGGGACAGGCATGATCTATGGCTACACCTTC,CASSSTGTGMIYGYTF
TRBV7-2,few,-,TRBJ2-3,TGTGCCAGCAGCTTAGTGCGGGGCACAGATACGCAGTATTTT,CASSLVRGTDTQYF
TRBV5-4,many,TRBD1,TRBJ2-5,TGTGCCAGCAGCAAGGAACGGGACAGGGGGCGGGAGACCCAGTACTTC,CASSKERDRGRETQYF
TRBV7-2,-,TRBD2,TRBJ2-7,TGTGCCAGCAGCCGCCTAGCGGGCCGAAGCGACGAGCAGTACTTC,CASSRLAGRSDEQYF
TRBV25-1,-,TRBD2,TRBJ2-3,TGTGCCAGCAGTGCATCGCGTAGCGGGAGAGGGACAGATACGCAGTATTTT,CASSASRSGRGTDTQYF
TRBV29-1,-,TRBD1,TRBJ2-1,TGCAGCGTTGAAGCCCGGGACAGTTTGAGGAATGAGCAGTTCTTC,CSVEARDSLRNEQFF
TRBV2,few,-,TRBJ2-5,TGTGCCAGCCACTGGGACCCCCGGGGAGAGACCCAGTACTTC,CASHWDPRGETQYF
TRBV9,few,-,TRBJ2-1,TGTGCCAGCAGCTCCCAAGGGGGGCCGTACAATGAGCAGTTCTTC,CASSSQGGPYNEQFF
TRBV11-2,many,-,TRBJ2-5,TGTGCCAGCAGCTCCCCGAAAGAGACCCAGTACTTC,CASSSPKETQYF
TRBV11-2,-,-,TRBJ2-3,TGTGCCAGCAGCTTTCGCGGGCGAGACACAGATACGCAGTATTTT,CASSFRGRDTDTQYF
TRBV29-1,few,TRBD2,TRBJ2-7,TGCAGCGTACCGAGGACTAGCGCGAACTACGAGCAGTACTTC,CSVPRTSANYEQYF
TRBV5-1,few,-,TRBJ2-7,TGCGCCAGCAGCTTGGTACAGGAGTCCTACGAGCAGTACTTC,CASSLVQESYEQYF
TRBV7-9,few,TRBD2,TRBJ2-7,TGTGCCAGCAGCTTAGGTGCGTCTAGCGGGAGCGAAAACGAGCAGTACTTC,CASSLGASSGSENEQYF
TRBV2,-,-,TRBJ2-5,TGTGCCAGCAGTGAGAGGGCAGGCTGGGGGGAGACCCAGTACTTC,CASSERAGWGETQYF
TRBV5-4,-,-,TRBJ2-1,TGTGCCAGCAGTTACAGGGAGGGGGTTTACAATGAGCAGTTCTTC,CASSYREGVYNEQFF
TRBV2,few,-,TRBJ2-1,TGTGCCAGCAGAGACGGCAGGGGGGCCTACAATGAGCAGTTCTTC,CASRDGRGAYNEQFF
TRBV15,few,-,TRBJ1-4,TGTGCCACCGGGGTTAGGATTTCGGAAAAACTGTTTTTT,CATGVRISEKLFF
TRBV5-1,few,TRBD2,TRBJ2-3,TGCGCCAGCAGCTTGGCCCAGCGGGAGACAGATACGCAGTATTTT,CASSLAQRETDTQYF